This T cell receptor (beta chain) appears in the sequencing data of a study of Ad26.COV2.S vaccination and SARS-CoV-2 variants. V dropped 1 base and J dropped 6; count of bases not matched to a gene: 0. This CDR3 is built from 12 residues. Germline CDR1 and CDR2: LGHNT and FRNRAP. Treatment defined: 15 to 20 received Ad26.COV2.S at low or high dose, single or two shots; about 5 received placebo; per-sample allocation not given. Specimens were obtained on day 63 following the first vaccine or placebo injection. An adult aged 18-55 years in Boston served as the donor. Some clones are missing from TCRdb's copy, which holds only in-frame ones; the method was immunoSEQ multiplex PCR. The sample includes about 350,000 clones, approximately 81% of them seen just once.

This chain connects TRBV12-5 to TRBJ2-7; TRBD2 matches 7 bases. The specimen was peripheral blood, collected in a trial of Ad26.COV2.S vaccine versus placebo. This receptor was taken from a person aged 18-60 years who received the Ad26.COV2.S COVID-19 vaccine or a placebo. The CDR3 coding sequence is TGTGCTAGTGGTTTGGAGCGGGGCGAGCAGTACTTC. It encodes CASGLERGEQYF.